The rows below give T cell receptor beta chains drawn from one sample of a study of cytomegalovirus exposure and HLA in healthy donors. Some clones are missing from TCRdb's copy, which holds only in-frame ones; the method was immunoSEQ multiplex PCR. The sample lists around 120,000 clones; about 80% were seen once. Sequencing input: PBMCs. These receptors all stem from a man in his 60s in good health and CMV-seropositive. CDR3s include the opening cysteine and the closing phenylalanine or tryptophan. The D gene is left open where the match is weak. The size entry is marked missing in some rows and otherwise reads once, few, many or a size class.

>.|.|TRBJ2-7|TRBV7-3
CASSLGGKNYEQYF
TGTGCCAGCAGCTTAGGCGGGAAGAACTACGAGCAGTACTTC
>.|few|TRBJ2-2|TRBV27
CASSYSREAGELFF
TGTGCCAGCAGTTACTCCAGGGAGGCCGGGGAGCTGTTTTTT
>.|few|TRBJ1-2|TRBV5-1
CASSPAVGGGYTF
TGCGCCAGCAGCCCCGCAGTTGGGGGCGGCTACACCTTC
>.|.|TRBJ2-7|TRBV7-9
CASSSRIYEQYF
TGTGCCAGCAGCTCAAGAATCTACGAGCAGTACTTC
>.|.|TRBJ1-1|TRBV5-1
CASSRGDRLNTEAFF
TGCGCCAGCAGCCGGGGGGACCGCTTGAACACTGAAGCTTTCTTT
>.|.|TRBJ2-6|TRBV2
CASSVHSSGANVLTF
TGTGCCAGCAGTGTGCACAGCTCTGGGGCCAACGTCCTGACTTTC
>.|.|TRBJ2-7|TRBV10-3
CAISEAGPRNYEQYF
TGTGCCATCAGTGAGGCGGGGCCAAGAAACTACGAGCAGTACTTC
>TRBD1|.|TRBJ2-5|TRBV2
CASSDSRKAGRGRRETQYF
TGTGCCAGCAGTGATAGCCGGAAGGCGGGCAGGGGGCGCCGGGAGACCCAGTACTTC
>.|.|TRBJ1-5|TRBV5-1
CASSPFGGLRQPQHF
TGCGCCAGCAGCCCTTTCGGGGGGTTGCGTCAGCCCCAGCATTTT
>.|.|TRBJ2-7|TRBV5-1
CASREGGPVYEQYF
TGCGCCAGTAGAGAGGGGGGGCCTGTCTACGAGCAGTACTTC
>TRBD1|.|TRBJ1-1|TRBV14
CASSDRDPNTEAFF
TGTGCCAGCAGTGACAGGGACCCGAACACTGAAGCTTTCTTT
>TRBD1|.|TRBJ1-5|TRBV10-3
CAISESPPGQLSNQPQHF
TGTGCCATCAGTGAGTCCCCCCCGGGACAGTTAAGCAATCAGCCCCAGCATTTT
>.|.|TRBJ2-5|TRBV30
CAWLPRSTETQYF
TGTGCCTGGCTCCCGCGCTCCACAGAGACCCAGTACTTC
>.|medium-sized|TRBJ1-5|TRBV6-1
CASSEGEANQPQHF
TGTGCCAGCAGTGAAGGGGAGGCCAATCAGCCCCAGCATTTT
>TRBD1|.|TRBJ1-1|TRBV4-1
CASSDPGQGIGSEAFF
TGCGCCAGCAGCGATCCCGGACAGGGGATCGGGTCTGAAGCTTTCTTT
>.|few|TRBJ1-1|TRBV18
CASSPGQGYTEAFF
TGTGCCAGCTCACCCGGCCAGGGTTACACTGAAGCTTTCTTT
>TRBD1|.|TRBJ2-2|TRBV6-5
CASSSIQGAGPGELFF
TGTGCCAGCAGTTCCATTCAGGGGGCTGGCCCCGGGGAGCTGTTTTTT
>.|.|TRBJ2-5|TRBV30
CAWSPAGVEQYF
TGTGCCTGGAGTCCAGCCGGGGTTGAGCAGTACTTC
>.|.|TRBJ2-1|TRBV7-3
CASSLTGLDYNEQFF
TGTGCCAGCAGCTTAACGGGTCTAGATTACAATGAGCAGTTCTTC
>.|.|TRBJ1-6|TRBV5-4
CASSSGGEGSPLHF
TGTGCCAGCAGCTCGGGCGGGGAGGGGTCACCCCTCCACTTT
>TRBD2|once|TRBJ2-7|TRBV5-1
CASSPSGGAEQYF
TGCGCCAGCTCCCCTAGCGGGGGGGCCGAGCAGTACTTC
>TRBD1|.|TRBJ1-2|TRBV6-1
CASSEKRTGGLYGYTF
TGTGCCAGCAGTGAAAAGAGGACAGGGGGCCTCTATGGCTACACCTTC
>.|.|TRBJ1-1|TRBV27
CASSFWPGAEAFF
TGTGCCAGCAGTTTTTGGCCGGGGGCTGAAGCTTTCTTT
>.|.|TRBJ1-5|TRBV7-6
CASSLDISQPQHF
TGTGCCAGCAGCTTGGACATTTCTCAGCCCCAGCATTTT
>TRBD2|.|TRBJ2-2|TRBV7-3
CASSLKALAGTGELFF
TGTGCCAGCAGCTTAAAGGCTCTAGCGGGCACCGGGGAGCTGTTTTTT
>.|.|TRBJ2-2|TRBV5-1
CAVGRGLPSGGELFF
TGCGCCGTCGGCAGGGGCTTACCCTCGGGTGGGGAGCTGTTTTTT
>.|.|TRBJ2-7|TRBV5-1
CASTKEKTAYEQYF
TGCGCCAGCACCAAGGAGAAGACGGCCTACGAGCAGTACTTC
>TRBD1|.|TRBJ2-7|TRBV27
CASKPFGTGGAEQYF
TGTGCCAGCAAGCCGTTTGGGACAGGGGGCGCCGAGCAGTACTTC
>TRBD2|.|TRBJ2-2|TRBV28
CASSPQGLANTGELFF
TGTGCCAGCAGCCCTCAGGGACTAGCGAACACCGGGGAGCTGTTTTTT
>.|.|TRBJ1-2|TRBV6-1
CASRGQPNYGYTF
TGTGCCAGCAGAGGACAACCGAACTATGGCTACACCTTC
>.|once|TRBJ2-6|TRBV10-3
CAIRGGRPSGANVLTF
TGTGCCATCAGGGGGGGTAGACCCTCTGGGGCCAACGTCCTGACTTTC
>TRBD1|.|TRBJ1-5|TRBV18
CASSPGQGSMNQPQHF
TGTGCCAGCTCACCCGGACAGGGCTCCATGAATCAGCCCCAGCATTTT
>.|.|TRBJ2-3|TRBV30
CAWSDTTDTQYF
TGTGCCTGGAGTGACACCACAGATACGCAGTATTTT
>.|.|TRBJ1-5|TRBV15
CATSRDPNGAGGPQHF
TGTGCCACCAGCAGAGATCCAAATGGGGCCGGGGGGCCCCAGCATTTT
>TRBD1|.|TRBJ2-7|TRBV14
CASSPGTGGYEQYF
TGTGCCAGCAGTCCCGGGACAGGGGGCTACGAGCAGTACTTC
>.|.|TRBJ2-7|TRBV28
CASSQWGRGRDEQYF
TGTGCCAGCAGTCAATGGGGCAGGGGAAGGGACGAGCAGTACTTC
>.|.|TRBJ1-1|TRBV10-3
CAIRSQRHGAFF
TGTGCCATCAGAAGCCAGCGCCACGGGGCTTTCTTT
>.|.|TRBJ2-7|TRBV7-9
CASSLVGGEAARYEQYF
TGTGCCAGCAGCTTAGTTGGAGGGGAGGCGGCACGGTACGAGCAGTACTTC
>.|.|TRBJ1-2|TRBV6-1
CASRGMDRGVYGYTF
TGTGCCAGCAGGGGAATGGACCGGGGTGTCTATGGCTACACCTTC
>TRBD2|.|TRBJ2-1|TRBV7-9
CSSSLGTSGGALYNEQFF
TGTTCCAGCAGCTTGGGGACTAGCGGGGGGGCCCTCTACAATGAGCAGTTCTTC
>.|.|TRBJ1-3|TRBV10-1
CASSDRRGQGSSGNTIYF
TGCGCCAGCAGTGATCGGCGAGGTCAGGGATCGTCCGGAAACACCATATATTTT
>.|few|TRBJ1-5|TRBV10-3
CASSYSGLSGAQPQHF
TGTGCCAGCAGTTATTCGGGTTTGAGCGGGGCCCAGCCCCAGCATTTT
>.|few|TRBJ2-7|TRBV5-6
CASSPRQDSYEQYF
TGTGCCAGCAGCCCTCGACAGGACTCCTACGAGCAGTACTTC
>TRBD2|once|TRBJ2-5|TRBV7-2
CASSAGLAGQTQYF
TGTGCCAGCAGCGCGGGACTAGCGGGACAGACCCAGTACTTC
>.|.|TRBJ1-1|TRBV5-4
CASSLGGEEGTEAFF
TGTGCCAGCAGCTTAGGTGGGGAGGAGGGCACTGAAGCTTTCTTT
>.|.|TRBJ1-1|TRBV4-1
CASSHGQLAEAFF
TGCGCCAGCAGCCACGGACAACTCGCTGAAGCTTTCTTT
>TRBD2|.|TRBJ2-7|TRBV28
CASSPGLAGELPEQYF
TGTGCCAGCAGTCCAGGACTAGCGGGAGAACTGCCCGAGCAGTACTTC
>.|.|TRBJ2-7|TRBV20-1
CSARVGEQYF
TGCAGTGCTAGAGTCGGCGAGCAGTACTTC